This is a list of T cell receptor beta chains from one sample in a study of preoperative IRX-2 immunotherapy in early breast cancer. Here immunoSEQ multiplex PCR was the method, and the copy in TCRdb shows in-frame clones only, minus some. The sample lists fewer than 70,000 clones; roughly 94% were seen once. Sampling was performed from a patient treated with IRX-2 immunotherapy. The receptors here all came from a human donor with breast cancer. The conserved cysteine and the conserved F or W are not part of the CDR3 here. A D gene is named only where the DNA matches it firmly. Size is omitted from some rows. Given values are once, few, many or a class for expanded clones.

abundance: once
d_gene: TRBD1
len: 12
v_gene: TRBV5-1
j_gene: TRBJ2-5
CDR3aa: ASSFADRAETQY

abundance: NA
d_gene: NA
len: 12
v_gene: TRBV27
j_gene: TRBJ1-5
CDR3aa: ASSLAGPMDPQH

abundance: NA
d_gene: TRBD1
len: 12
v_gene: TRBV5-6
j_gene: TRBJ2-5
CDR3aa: ASSWGTGQETQY

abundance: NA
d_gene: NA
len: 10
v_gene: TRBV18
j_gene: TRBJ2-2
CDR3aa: ASSPRQGELF

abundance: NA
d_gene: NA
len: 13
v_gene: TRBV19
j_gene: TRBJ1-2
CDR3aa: ASSMSRGSGIGYT

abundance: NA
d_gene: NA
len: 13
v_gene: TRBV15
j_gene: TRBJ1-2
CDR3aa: ATSREAAPNYGYT

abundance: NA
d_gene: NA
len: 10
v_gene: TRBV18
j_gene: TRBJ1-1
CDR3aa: ASSPSNTEAF

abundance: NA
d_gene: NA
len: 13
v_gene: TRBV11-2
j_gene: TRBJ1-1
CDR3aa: ASSLGGGSGTEAF

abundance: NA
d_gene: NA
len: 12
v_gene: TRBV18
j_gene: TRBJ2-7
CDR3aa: ASSPLLAGYEQY

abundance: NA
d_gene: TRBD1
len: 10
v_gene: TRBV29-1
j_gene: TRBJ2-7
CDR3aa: SVEGQSYEQY

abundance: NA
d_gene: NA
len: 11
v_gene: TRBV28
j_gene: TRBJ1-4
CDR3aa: ASFRTSHEKLF

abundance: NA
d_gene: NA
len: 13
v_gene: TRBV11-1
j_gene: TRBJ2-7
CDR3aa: ASSLERDGTYEQY

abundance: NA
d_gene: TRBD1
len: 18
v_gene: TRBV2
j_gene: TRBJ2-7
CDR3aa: ASSEARIGQGGFWSYEQY

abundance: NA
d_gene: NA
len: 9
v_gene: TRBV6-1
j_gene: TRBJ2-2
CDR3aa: ASRDLLELF

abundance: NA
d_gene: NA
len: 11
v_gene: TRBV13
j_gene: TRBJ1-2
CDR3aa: ASSFRVQRGYT

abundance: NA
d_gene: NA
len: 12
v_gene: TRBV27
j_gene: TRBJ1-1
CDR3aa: ASSWGSAGTEAF

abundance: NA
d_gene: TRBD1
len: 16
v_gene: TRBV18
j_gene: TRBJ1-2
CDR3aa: ASSSNSGTGGKARGYT

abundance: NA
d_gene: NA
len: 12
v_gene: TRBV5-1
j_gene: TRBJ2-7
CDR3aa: ASSLFSGSYEQY

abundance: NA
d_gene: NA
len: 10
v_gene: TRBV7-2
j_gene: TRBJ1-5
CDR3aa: ASSPNNQPQH

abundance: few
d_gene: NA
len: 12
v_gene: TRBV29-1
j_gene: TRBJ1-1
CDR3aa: SVVMGAMNTEAF

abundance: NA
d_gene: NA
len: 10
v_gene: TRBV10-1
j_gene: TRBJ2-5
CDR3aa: ASGKDPPTQY

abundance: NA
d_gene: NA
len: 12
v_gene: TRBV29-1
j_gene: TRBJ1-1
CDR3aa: SVWDRRMNTEAF

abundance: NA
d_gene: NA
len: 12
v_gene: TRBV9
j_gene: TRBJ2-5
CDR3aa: ASSEQDYGETQY

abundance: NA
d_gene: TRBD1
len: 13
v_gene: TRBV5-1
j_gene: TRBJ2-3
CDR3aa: ASSRGQGPTDTQY